Following are 8 T cell receptor beta chains from one sample sequenced in a study of T cell repertoires in cytomegalovirus infection. MiXCR, run by TCRdb on the reads, gives a single entry per CDR3 protein. The data contain about 680,000 distinct CDR3 sequences, less than 25% of them singletons. Specimen: CD8+ T cells from PBMCs. These TCRs come from a human donor in good health (CMV status not recorded). Some clones in this sample may be carry-over from other donors' samples.

The rearrangement links TRBV29-1 to TRBJ2-3, with TRBD1 identical over 11 bases. This CDR3 contains 13 residues. From germline, CDR1 is SQVTM and CDR2 ANQGSEA. The junction had 0 bases not matched to a gene; V was cut back by 1 base and J by 6 bases. The CDR3 here is CSVEGTGGDTQYF. Here the CDR3 DNA reads TGCAGCGTTGAAGGGACAGGGGGCGATACGCAGTATTTT.

With regard to this clonotype: The germline gene is not matched at one end of the junction; a read error may be the cause. The chain carries TRBV9 and TRBJ1-5, with 7 bases fitting TRBD1. This CDR3 is 17 amino acids long. Germline V gene lookup returns CDR1 SGDLS and CDR2 YYNGEE. The CDR3: CVSSRDSEAYSNQPQHF. CDR3 in DNA: TGTGTCAGCAGTCGGGACAGCGAGGCCTATAGCAATCAGCCCCAGCATTTT. Using reference TRBV9 and TRBJ1-5 for the parts outside the CDR3, the full variable domain is DSGVTQTPKHLITATGQRVTLRCSPRSGDLSVYWYQQSLDQGLQFLIQYYNGEERAKGNILERFSAQQFPDLHSELNLSSLELGDSALYFCVSSRDSEAYSNQPQHFGDGTRLSIL.

The J gene is TRBJ1-2, the V gene TRBV2, with TRBD1 as a possible D gene (5 bases). CDR3 length equals 14 residues. The germline gives CDR1 SNHLY, CDR2 FYNNEI. The ends were cut back, 7 bases at V and 6 bases at J, with 18 bases in the middle. In DNA, the CDR3 is TGTGCCAGCATAACCGGGACGGACTACGATGGCTACACCTTC. Protein product: CASITGTDYDGYTF. The variable domain in full, with the rest retrieved from reference TRBV2 and TRBJ1-2, is EPEVTQTPSHQVTQMGQEVILRCVPISNHLYFYWYRQILGQKVEFLVSFYNNEISEKSEIFDDQFSVERPDGSNFTLKIRSTKLEDSAMYFCASITGTDYDGYTFGSGTRLTVV.

This clonotype was detected only a few times. V and J are TRBV20-1 and TRBJ2-3; 11 bases line up with TRBD2. This CDR3 contains 17 residues. Germline CDR1 and CDR2: DFQATT and SNEGSKA (reference sequence). V was pared by 0 bases and J by 2 bases, with 7 bases of the junction left unmatched. The DNA of the CDR3 is TGCAGTGCTAGAGATTTCACTAGCGGGGGTAACACAGATACGCAGTATTTT. It is translated as CSARDFTSGGNTDTQYF.

This clonotype appeared many times. The chain has TRBV7-2 and TRBJ1-4; D remains ambiguous. This CDR3 is 14 amino acids long. V lost 4 bases and J 3 bases, leaving 9 bases between the germline ends. Looked up from germline, CDR1 is SGHTA and CDR2 is FQGNSA. CDR3 DNA: TGTGCCAGCAGCTGGGCTCCTCCTAATGAAAAACTGTTTTTT. Protein product: CASSWAPPNEKLFF. The variable domain in full, with the rest retrieved from reference TRBV7-2 and TRBJ1-4, is GAGVSQSPSNKVTEKGKDVELRCDPISGHTALYWYRQSLGQGLEFLIYFQGNSAPDKSGLPSDRFSAERTGGSVSTLTIQRTQQEDSAVYLCASSWAPPNEKLFFGSGTQLSVL.

The chain has TRBV29-1 and TRBJ2-7; 10 nucleotides line up with TRBD1. The V gene end was trimmed by 4 bases and the J gene end by 5 bases; junction bases not matched to a gene: 14. CDR3 length equals 16 residues. Germline V gives CDR1 SQVTM, CDR2 ANQGSEA. CDR3 sequence (DNA): TGCAGCGTTGCCTTTTTGGACAGGGGGTACGACCACGAGCAGTACTTC. Encoded protein: CSVAFLDRGYDHEQYF.

This clonotype was observed at least ten times. The rearrangement links TRBV4-2 to TRBJ1-4; tentatively, D is TRBD1 (5 bases). In germline, CDR1 is LGHNA, CDR2 YNFKEQ. V was pared by 0 bases and J by 0 bases, with 11 bases between. This CDR3 region has 17 residues. The CDR3 loop is CASSQDPPGATNEKLFF. CDR3 nucleotides: TGTGCCAGCAGCCAAGATCCTCCGGGGGCAACTAATGAAAAACTGTTTTTT.

As concerns this clonotype: A clone one base away is much larger, so this may be a read error. The chain carries TRBV28 and TRBJ2-5; D may correspond to TRBD1 or TRBD2 (6 bases each). Germline loops: CDR1 MDHEN, CDR2 SYDVKM. V lost 5 bases to trimming and J lost 5 bases, with 15 bases between them. The length of the CDR3 is 14 residues. The CDR3 bases are TGTGCCAGCAGTCGGACGGGGGCCGGGGAGACCCAGTACTTC. Its protein is CASSRTGAGETQYF.